Listed here are 30 T cell receptor beta chains from one sample, sequenced in a study of T cell responses to AZD1222 COVID-19 vaccine. Using immunoSEQ multiplex PCR, the repertoire was profiled, and TCRdb retains in-frame clones only, with some absent. The sample shows some 170,000 clones, approximately 90% of them seen only once. The material was peripheral blood, obtained on day 0 of AZD1222 vaccination. Receptor source: an adult in good health.

The rearrangement links TRBV5-5 to TRBJ1-1, with no clear D. Germline lookup yields CDR1 SGHKS and CDR2 YYEKEE (reference sequence). The ends were cut back, 4 bases at V and 10 bases at J, with 17 bases in the middle. This CDR3 region has 13 residues. In nucleotides, the CDR3 is TGTGCCAGCAGCCCCCCTACTAACGTTGGAGCTTTCTTT. Translation: CASSPPTNVGAFF.

This chain links TRBV19 with TRBJ1-2; D ambiguous. V dropped 3 bases and J dropped 0 bases, with 11 bases sitting between them. The germline V gene encodes CDR1 LNHDA and CDR2 SQIVND (reference sequence). The CDR3 runs 15 residues. In DNA, the CDR3 is TGTGCCAGTAGTATTTTCTCCGGCCCTAACTATGGCTACACCTTC. It is translated as CASSIFSGPNYGYTF.

The chain recombines TRBV19 with TRBJ1-5; D unclear. Germline CDR1 and CDR2: LNHDA and SQIVND (reference sequence). Trimming removed 7 bases from V and 5 bases from J, with 15 bases in between. CDR3 length: 14 amino acids. Here the CDR3 reads CASNEAGDDQPQHF. The CDR3 DNA reads TGTGCCAGTAATGAGGCAGGAGACGATCAGCCCCAGCATTTT.

V usage is TRBV7-2 and J usage is TRBJ2-1; 9 nucleotides align to TRBD2. CDR3 length: 15 residues. Germline V gene lookup returns CDR1 SGHTA and CDR2 FQGNSA. With V trimmed by 5 bases and J by 0 bases, 2 bases remained unmatched. The CDR3: CASSPLAGSYNEQFF. Written as DNA, the CDR3 is TGTGCCAGCAGCCCACTAGCGGGCTCCTACAATGAGCAGTTCTTC.

This chain joins TRBV3-1 (or the pseudogene TRBV3-2) and TRBJ2-1, with D tentatively TRBD1 or TRBD2 (6 bases each). Per the germline V gene, CDR1 is LGHDT and CDR2 is YNNKEL (reference sequence). The CDR3 covers 11 residues. Trimming took off 7 bases at V and 7 bases at J, with 8 bases between the two ends. Written as DNA, the CDR3 is TGTGCCAGCACGGGGGCAAATGAGCAGTTCTTC. It is translated as CASTGANEQFF.

This chain links TRBV2 with TRBJ2-2; D remains unclear. Germline V gene lookup returns CDR1 SNHLY and CDR2 FYNNEI. The CDR3 runs to 10 residues. V lost 6 bases, J lost 6 bases, and 2 bases lay in between. CDR3 in amino acids: CASRAGELFF. CDR3 in DNA: TGTGCCAGCAGGGCCGGGGAGCTGTTTTTT.

In its sample, this clone was seen once. The J gene is TRBJ1-2, the V gene TRBV24-1; TRBD1 matches at 11 bases. V shed 4 bases and J 6 bases; nucleotides not matched to a gene: 6. The CDR3 length is 15 residues. The germline V gene encodes CDR1 KGHDR and CDR2 SFDVKD. CDR3 protein: CATSDPGQGEDGYTF. Here the CDR3 DNA reads TGTGCCACCAGTGACCCGGGACAGGGGGAGGATGGCTACACCTTC.

V and J are TRBV5-1 and TRBJ2-7; D ambiguous. CDR1 is SGHRS and CDR2 is YFSETQ in the germline V gene. This CDR3 comprises 11 residues. V lost 2 bases and J 7 bases, leaving 7 bases between the germline ends. In DNA, the CDR3 is TGCGCCAGCAGCTTCTCAAGAGAGCAGTACTTC. This encodes CASSFSREQYF.

The chain is built from TRBV5-1 and TRBJ2-5; TRBD2 might be the D (6 bases). This CDR3 is 13 amino acids long. Germline V CDR1 and CDR2: SGHRS, YFSETQ. Deletions cut 4 bases from V and 4 bases from J, with 11 bases between. The CDR3 sequence: CASSVEGRETQYF. CDR3 in DNA: TGCGCCAGCAGCGTGGAGGGCCGAGAGACCCAGTACTTC. Full variable domain (outside the CDR3, taken from reference TRBV5-1 and TRBJ2-5): KAGVTQTPRYLIKTRGQQVTLSCSPISGHRSVSWYQQTPGQGLQFLFEYFSETQRNKGNFPGRFSGRQFSNSRSEMNVSTLELGDSALYLCASSVEGRETQYFGPGTRLLVL.

The chain uses TRBV30 and TRBJ2-5; the D is unclear. This CDR3 comprises 14 residues. V was clipped by 0 bases and J by 4 bases, with 12 bases between them. Germline lookup yields CDR1 GTSNPN and CDR2 SVGIG (reference sequence). CDR3 DNA: TGTGCCTGGAGTGTAAGAGGTTTGGGAGAGACCCAGTACTTC. Protein: CAWSVRGLGETQYF.

In DNA form, the CDR3 reads TGTGCCAGCAGCTTAGCCCTAGCGGGGGGGACCGCAGATACGCAGTATTTT. This sequence encodes CASSLALAGGTADTQYF. The gene calls are TRBV7-9 and TRBJ2-3; 12 bases line up with TRBD2. Unmatched junction bases numbered 5, after V lost 0 bases and J lost 4 bases. This CDR3 is 17 amino acids long. The germline CDR1 and CDR2 sequences are SEHNR and FQNEAQ (reference sequence).

V is TRBV5-1 and J is TRBJ1-5, with 7 bases that match TRBD1. Unmatched junction bases numbered 13, after V lost 3 bases and J lost 10 bases. The CDR3 contains 15 residues. The germline CDR1 and CDR2 sequences are SGHRS and YFSETQ. CDR3 DNA sequence: TGCGCCAGCAGCTGGGAACCAGGGGGGTTAGGACCCCAGCATTTT. Translated, it gives CASSWEPGGLGPQHF.

Here the CDR3 reads CASSQGGAGTPLHF. The CDR3, as DNA: TGTGCCAGCAGCCAAGGGGGGGCAGGGACACCCCTCCACTTT. The rearrangement joins TRBV3-1 (or the pseudogene TRBV3-2) to TRBJ1-6, with D tentatively TRBD1 (6 bases). V lost 1 base and J 11 bases, leaving 12 bases between the germline ends. The CDR3 extends over 14 amino acids. Per germline, CDR1 LGHDT and CDR2 YNNKEL (reference sequence).

Concerning this clone: This CDR3 is also generated by other DNA sequences in the sample. The chain couples TRBV27 to TRBJ1-2, with D possibly being TRBD1 (6 bases). The CDR3 loop spans 13 amino acids. Germline values: CDR1 MNHEY, CDR2 SMNVEV (reference sequence). Trimming removed 5 bases from V and 5 bases from J, with 12 bases in between. CDR3 coding DNA: TGTGCCAGCAGTCCCCAAACAGGGTATGGCTACACCTTC. Translation: CASSPQTGYGYTF.

This sequence joins TRBV2 and TRBJ2-3; TRBD2 is a possible D gene (6 bases). This CDR3 has 14 residues. Germline values: CDR1 SNHLY, CDR2 FYNNEI. The ends were cut back, 4 bases at V and 2 bases at J, with 10 bases in the middle. CDR3 residues: CASSVGLPTDTQYF. The CDR3 nucleotides are TGTGCCAGCAGTGTAGGACTACCCACAGATACGCAGTATTTT.

The J gene is TRBJ1-1, the V gene TRBV30; 7 bases map to TRBD1. V trimming: 3 bases; J trimming: 5 bases; junction bases outside the gene matches: 0. The germline gives CDR1 GTSNPN, CDR2 SVGIG (reference sequence). This CDR3 comprises 11 residues. The CDR3 region is CAWRQGTEAFF. In DNA form, the CDR3 reads TGTGCCTGGAGACAGGGGACTGAAGCTTTCTTT. Complete variable domain (other parts from reference TRBV30 and TRBJ1-1): SQTIHQWPATLVQPVGSPLSLECTVEGTSNPNLYWYRQAAGRGLQLLFYSVGIGQISSEVPQNLSASRPQDRQFILSSKKLLLSDSGFYLCAWRQGTEAFFGQGTRLTVV.

This chain links TRBV15 with TRBJ2-5; 10 positions agree with TRBD2. The germline V gene has CDR1 LNHNV and CDR2 YYDKDF (reference sequence). The CDR3 runs to 16 residues. V shed 5 bases, J shed 6 bases, and the junction held 12 bases outside the gene matches. CDR3 sequence (DNA): TGTGCCACCAGCGAGCCGGGACTAGCGTCATTCCAGACCCAGTACTTC. This gives the protein CATSEPGLASFQTQYF.

This chain uses TRBV11-3 with TRBJ1-6; no firm D call. The CDR3 spans 18 residues. Germline lookup yields CDR1 SGHNT and CDR2 YENEEA. The V and J ends lost 5 bases and 3 bases respectively, with 20 bases between them. The CDR3 nucleotides read TGTGCCAGCAGCGTCAACCCACGGGATGCCATCTATAATTCACCCCTCCACTTT. Encoded protein: CASSVNPRDAIYNSPLHF.

J is TRBJ2-7 and V is TRBV6-5; TRBD2 matches 8 bases. With 8 bases clipped from V and 7 bases from J, the junction kept 16 bases outside the gene matches. The CDR3 has 15 residues. The germline gives CDR1 MNHEY, CDR2 SVGAGI. The CDR3 protein is CASSNVGGGLFEQYF. CDR3 in DNA: TGTGCCAGCTCAAACGTCGGGGGGGGCCTCTTTGAGCAGTACTTC.

The V call is TRBV5-1, the J call TRBJ2-7; D remains ambiguous. Trimming removed 4 bases from V and 0 bases from J, with 11 bases in between. CDR1 is SGHRS and CDR2 is YFSETQ in the germline V gene. The CDR3 covers 14 residues. Written as DNA, the CDR3 is TGCGCCAGCAGCCGGTACGTCACCTCCTACGAGCAGTACTTC. Its translation is CASSRYVTSYEQYF.

This clone showed up just once. V and J are TRBV2 and TRBJ1-3, with D possibly being TRBD1 (6 bases). CDR1 is SNHLY, CDR2 FYNNEI, per germline. The CDR3 contains 14 residues. The V end was cut by 4 bases, the J end by 4 bases, with 11 bases between. The CDR3 loop reads CASSAGVGGNTIYF. CDR3 sequence (DNA): TGTGCCAGCAGTGCAGGGGTAGGAGGAAACACCATATATTTT.

A single count supports this clone. The chain has TRBV28 and TRBJ2-2; D uncertain. The germline V gene has CDR1 MDHEN and CDR2 SYDVKM. This CDR3 is built from 13 residues. Trimming pared 10 bases from V and 8 bases from J, leaving 17 bases between. The CDR3 loop reads CATSGPLTGELFF. The CDR3 DNA reads TGTGCCACCTCAGGCCCTCTGACAGGGGAGCTGTTTTTT.

The J gene is TRBJ2-2, the V gene TRBV28, with D possibly being TRBD1 (6 bases). The CDR3 totals 15 residues. Germline V CDR1 and CDR2: MDHEN, SYDVKM. Trimming took off 11 bases at V and 5 bases at J, with 21 bases between the two ends. In nucleotides, the CDR3 is TGTGCCGGAGGAAGATTAAATAGGGGGACCGGGGAGCTGTTTTTT. It yields the protein CAGGRLNRGTGELFF.

The chain combines TRBV3-1 (or the pseudogene TRBV3-2) with TRBJ2-3; D not certain. This CDR3 spans 12 amino acids. The germline gives CDR1 LGHDT, CDR2 YNNKEL (reference sequence). V lost 5 bases to trimming and J lost 10 bases, with 13 bases between them. CDR3 region: CASSWSRSPQYF. The CDR3 DNA follows: TGTGCCAGCAGCTGGTCTCGGTCTCCGCAGTATTTT.

The chain joins TRBV5-1 to TRBJ1-4; possibly TRBD1 for D (6 bases). V dropped 4 bases and J dropped 0 bases, with 13 bases sitting between them. Germline CDR1 is SGHRS and CDR2 is YFSETQ. The CDR3 extends over 16 amino acids. Written as DNA, the CDR3 is TGCGCCAGCAGCACTGGACAGATTACAACTAATGAAAAACTGTTTTTT. Its protein is CASSTGQITTNEKLFF.

The V call is TRBV20-1, the J call TRBJ2-4; no definite D call. There are 15 residues in the CDR3. V was pared by 3 bases and J by 1 base, with 13 bases between. Germline CDR1 reads DFQATT; CDR2 reads SNEGSKA (reference sequence). The CDR3 DNA is TGCAGTGCTAGTAGGGCGCAAAGGGCCAAAAACATTCAGTACTTC. Its translation is CSASRAQRAKNIQYF.

This chain uses TRBV12-5 with TRBJ2-5, with 7 bases matching TRBD2. This CDR3 is built from 11 residues. Germline V lookup: CDR1 LGHNT, CDR2 FRNRAP. The J segment lost 12 bases and the V segment lost 5 bases, leaving 6 bases of the junction unmatched. CDR3 nucleotides: TGTGCTAGTGGTCCTAGCGGTCCAGAGTACTTC. As protein: CASGPSGPEYF.

The J gene is TRBJ1-2, the V gene TRBV5-1; 7 positions agree with TRBD1. Germline V gene data show CDR1 as SGHRS and CDR2 as YFSETQ. The CDR3 spans 15 residues. V shed 3 bases, J shed 4 bases, and the junction held 9 bases outside the gene matches. CDR3 loop: CASSSSGQEFYGYTF. DNA for the CDR3: TGCGCCAGCAGCTCTTCAGGACAGGAGTTCTATGGCTACACCTTC.

CDR3 loop: CSVGTLTNTGELFF. The CDR3 DNA follows: TGCAGCGTCGGGACCCTAACGAACACCGGGGAGCTGTTTTTT. This chain joins TRBV29-1 and TRBJ2-2; D is tentatively TRBD1 or TRBD2 (5 bases each). CDR1 and CDR2 (germline): SQVTM, ANQGSEA. Between the trimmed V and J ends, which lost 6 bases and 0 bases, there was a span of 11 bases. The length of the CDR3 is 14 residues.

This clone was counted a single time. Additional DNA sequences in this sample encode the identical CDR3. The chain joins TRBV15 to TRBJ2-7; 10 bases map to TRBD1. Germline V gives CDR1 LNHNV, CDR2 YYDKDF (reference sequence). There are 14 residues in the CDR3. After removal of 5 bases from V and 1 base from J, the junction contained 2 bases not matched to a gene. The CDR3 DNA reads TGTGCCACCAGCCGGGACAGGGGTTCCTACGAGCAGTACTTC. Amino acids: CATSRDRGSYEQYF.